In its sample, the clone carrying this T cell receptor beta chain ranks as medium-sized (0.01 to 0.1%). As yet, its antigen is unknown. This entry is derived from a study of liver allograft versus peripheral blood T cells. At the level of the study: Intrahepatic T cell receptor repertoires from transplanted livers were compared against repertoires in recipients' peripheral blood. Overall study results and limits: A difference was reportedly observed between T cell receptor repertoires inside liver allografts and those in peripheral blood.

Germline loops: CDR1 GTSNPN, CDR2 SVGIG (reference sequence). Trimming took 1 base from V and 3 from J; bases not matched to a gene: 5. The CDR3 loop spans 16 amino acids. TCRdb reanalysed the reads using MiXCR and keeps one entry per CDR3 protein. The table shows about 3,500 distinct CDR3 sequences, with approximately 15% occurring only once. The receptor's source is a human patient who had a liver transplant. Some T cells could come from the graft donor. J is TRBJ1-6 and V is TRBV30, with 8 nucleotides matching TRBD1. The DNA for the CDR3 is TGTGCCTGGAGTGGTTCAGGGGGCTTCTATAATTCACCCCTCCACTTT. This gives the protein CAWSGSGGFYNSPLHF.